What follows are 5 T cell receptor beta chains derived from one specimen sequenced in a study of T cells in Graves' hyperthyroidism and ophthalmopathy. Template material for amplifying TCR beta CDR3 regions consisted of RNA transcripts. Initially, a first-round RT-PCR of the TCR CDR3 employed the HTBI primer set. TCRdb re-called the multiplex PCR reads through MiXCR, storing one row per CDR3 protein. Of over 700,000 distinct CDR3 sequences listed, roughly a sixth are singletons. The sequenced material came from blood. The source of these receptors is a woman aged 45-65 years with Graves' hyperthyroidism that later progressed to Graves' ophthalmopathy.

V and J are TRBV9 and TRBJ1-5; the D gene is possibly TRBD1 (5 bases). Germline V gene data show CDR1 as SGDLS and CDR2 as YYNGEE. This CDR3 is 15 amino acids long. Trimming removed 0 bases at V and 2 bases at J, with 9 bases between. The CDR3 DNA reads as TGTGCCAGCAGCGTAGATTGGGGGGGCAATCAGCCCCAGCATTTT. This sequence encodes CASSVDWGGNQPQHF.

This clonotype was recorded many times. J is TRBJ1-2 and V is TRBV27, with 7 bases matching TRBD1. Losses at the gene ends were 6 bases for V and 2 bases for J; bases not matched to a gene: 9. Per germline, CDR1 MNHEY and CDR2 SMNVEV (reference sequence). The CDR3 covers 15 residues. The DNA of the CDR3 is TGTGCCAGCAGACTTACAGGGGCCTTAAACTATGGCTACACCTTC. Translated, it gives CASRLTGALNYGYTF.

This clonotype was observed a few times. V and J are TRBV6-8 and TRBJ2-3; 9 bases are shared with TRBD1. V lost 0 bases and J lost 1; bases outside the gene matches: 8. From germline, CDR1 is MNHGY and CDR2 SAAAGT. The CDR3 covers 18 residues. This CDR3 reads CASSYSTRDREGTDTQYF. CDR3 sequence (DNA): TGTGCCAGCAGTTACTCCACCCGGGACAGGGAGGGCACAGATACGCAGTATTTT.

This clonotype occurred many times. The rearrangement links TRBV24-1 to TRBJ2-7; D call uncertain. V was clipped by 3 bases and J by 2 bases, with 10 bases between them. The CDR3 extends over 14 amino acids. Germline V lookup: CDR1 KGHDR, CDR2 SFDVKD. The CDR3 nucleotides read TGTGCCACCAGTGATGCCACAGTTCCCTACGAGCAGTACTTC. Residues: CATSDATVPYEQYF.

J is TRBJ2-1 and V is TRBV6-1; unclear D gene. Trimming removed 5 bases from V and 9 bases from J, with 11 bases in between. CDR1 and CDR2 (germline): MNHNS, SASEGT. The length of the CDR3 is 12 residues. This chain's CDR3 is CASSPGTTEQFF. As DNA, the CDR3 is TGTGCCAGCAGTCCAGGCACTACTGAGCAGTTCTTC.